This TCR beta chain stems from a study of metastatic and nonmetastatic thyroid tumors. Looking at the study overall: Repertoires from blood and tumor or nodule tissue of malignant and benign thyroid patients were compared.

Every patient was untreated before thyroid surgery. The CDR3 sequence is 14 residues long. The germline V gene encodes CDR1 SGHRS and CDR2 YFSETQ. V shed 2 bases and J 8 bases; nucleotides not matched to a gene: 3. General study points: Within blood and tumor, benign nodules reportedly had significantly lower TCR beta diversity than malignant thyroid tumors did.

TCRdb reprocessed the PCR reads via MiXCR. The sample yields 10,000 to 13,000 clones, roughly two fifths seen once. As for this clone: Its antigen is not identified.

The origin of this receptor is a female donor with papillary thyroid cancer or a benign thyroid nodule (not recorded which). Some clones in this sample may be carry-over from other donors' samples. This chain connects TRBV5-1 to TRBJ2-1, with TRBD1 matching over 11 bases. What was sequenced was tumor tissue. CDR3 bases: TGCGCCAGCAGCTTTGGGACAGGGGGGGATGAGCAGTTCTTC. Translation: CASSFGTGGDEQFF.